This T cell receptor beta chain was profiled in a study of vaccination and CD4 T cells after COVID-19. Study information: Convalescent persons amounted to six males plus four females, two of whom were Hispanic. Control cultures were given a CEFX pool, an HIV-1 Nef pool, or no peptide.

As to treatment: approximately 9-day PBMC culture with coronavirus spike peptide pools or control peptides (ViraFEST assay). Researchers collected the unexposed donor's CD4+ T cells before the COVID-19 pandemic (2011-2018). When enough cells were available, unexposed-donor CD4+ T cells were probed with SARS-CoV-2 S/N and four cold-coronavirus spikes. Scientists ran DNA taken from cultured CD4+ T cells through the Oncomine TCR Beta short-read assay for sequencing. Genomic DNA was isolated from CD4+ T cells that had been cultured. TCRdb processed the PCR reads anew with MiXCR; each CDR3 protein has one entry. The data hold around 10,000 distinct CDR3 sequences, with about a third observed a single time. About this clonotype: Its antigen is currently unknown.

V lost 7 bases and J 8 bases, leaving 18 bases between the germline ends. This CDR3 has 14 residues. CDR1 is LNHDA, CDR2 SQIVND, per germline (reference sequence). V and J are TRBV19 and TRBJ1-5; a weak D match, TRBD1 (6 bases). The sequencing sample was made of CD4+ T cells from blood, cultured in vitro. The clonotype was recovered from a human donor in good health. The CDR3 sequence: CASTPVWGAKPQHF. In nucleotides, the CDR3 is TGTGCCAGTACCCCTGTGTGGGGGGCTAAGCCCCAGCATTTT.